Described below is a single T cell receptor beta chain sequence and its context. This clonotype was observed a handful of times. The antigen it recognizes is unknown. Base qualities are not recorded, but no much larger clone differs from it by a single base. The source of the sample is a study of post-analysis software for immune sequencing data (dated by TCRdb to between 2015 and 2016). Turning to the overall study: The recorded disease courses included relapsing-remitting, secondary progressive and progressive-relapsing multiple sclerosis, and some patients had no subtype annotation. A subset of samples was prepared in parallel using single-end sample barcoding, then pooled and co-amplified after Illumina adapter ligation. The multiple sclerosis patient repertoires were compared with 11 previously published healthy control repertoires from donors aged about 6 to 25 years. On the study overall, not on this receptor specifically: Roughly 5 TRBV segments, including TRBV5-6, TRBV5-1 and TRBV20-1, were significantly more frequent in patients than controls. Compared with controls, multiple sclerosis patients had significantly lower normalized Chao1 diversity, a finding suggesting substantial peripheral T-cell clonal expansion. The multiple sclerosis patient group was slightly younger than the control group. Direct clustering with F measure revealed strong co-clustering of samples prepared in the same batch, which led to a batch-effect correction.

Libraries came from PCR. The instrument was an Illumina HiSeq 2500. To reduce PCR and sequencing biases, unique molecular identifiers were built into the TCR beta cDNA libraries. Per 1 to 10 million input T cells, approximately 500,000 cDNA molecules were obtained, such that each molecule approximated one T cell. The patient libraries were prepared and sequenced using the same protocol as the earlier healthy control dataset. Within a given batch, samples were prepared together, multiplexed and sequenced on the same HiSeq lane. As for the authors' bioinformatics: Raw barcoded reads were processed with MIGEC, and single-read molecular identifier groups were discarded before consensus assembly and CDR3 extraction. Clonotype tables were post-analysed with VDJtools, and diversity was normalized by down-sampling all datasets to the smallest sample size. Repertoire overlap clustering matched CDR3 amino acid but not nucleotide sequences to correct batch-related cross-sample contamination. The raw public data were reprocessed by TCRdb itself: fastp quality trimming at Q25, MiXCR clonotype calling, in-frame beta chains only. Each entry merges the rows of one CDR3 protein and shows their most common DNA and genes. The V and J calls shown here were made by TCRdb, not taken from the authors' results. The sample has roughly 650,000 distinct CDR3 sequences on record, roughly three fifths of them singletons. Roughly 12% of the sample comes from the top ten.

To demonstrate the VDJtools post-analysis software, TCR beta repertoires were profiled from the peripheral blood of some 12 young patients with multiple sclerosis. The multiple sclerosis patients were children and adolescents between about 6 and 15 years of age. CDR1 and CDR2 are drawn from the germline V gene (reference sequence): DFQATT, SNEGSKA. The CDR3 holds 13 amino acids from the cysteine to the phenylalanine. Left in the record is the CDR3 DNA by itself, 39 bases read in frame from the first base. Trimming takes 4 bases off V and 1 base off J; junction bases not matched to a gene: 3. The sequenced sample was blood. The clonotype originates from a girl aged 2 to 10 with multiple sclerosis. The chain is encoded by TRBV20-1 joined to TRBJ1-2; 7 middle bases align to TRBD1. CDR3 reads: CSAIQGRNYGYTF. The nucleotides are TGCAGTGCTATACAGGGGCGTAACTATGGCTACACCTTC.